This T cell receptor (beta chain) is drawn from a study of cytomegalovirus exposure and HLA in healthy donors. Overall study: In a later analysis, the roughly 120 validation repertoires were reported to have used the same platform as the 666 first-cohort repertoires.

Regarding the study as a whole: Subsequent analysis found a tendency for first-cohort TCR clusters to co-occur within the 110 or so validation repertoires.

There are 16 residues in the CDR3. CDR1 and CDR2 from the germline V gene are KGHSH and LQKENI. With V trimmed by 3 bases and J by 1 base, 5 bases remained unmatched. Only in-frame clones appear in the TCRdb table, and some are missing; sequencing was by immunoSEQ multiplex PCR. The sample consists of about 49,000 clones, 92% of them appearing once. Notes on this clone: Its matching antigen is unknown.

The clonotype originates from a man between 18 and 35 years old in good health and CMV-seronegative. The sequencing sample was made of PBMCs. V and J are TRBV18 and TRBJ2-1, with TRBD1 matching over 8 bases. CDR3 DNA sequence: TGTGCCAGCTCACCTAGGACAGGGACGTCCTACAATGAGCAGTTCTTC. Translation: CASSPRTGTSYNEQFF.